This entry concerns a single T cell receptor (beta chain). The record originates from a study of blood T cell repertoires in COVID-19. Study details: Acute-phase and convalescent COVID-19 samples originated in the United States, Italy and Spain.

The data were produced by immunoSEQ multiplex PCR, yet TCRdb's version contains in-frame clones alone and is incomplete. The data contain hundreds of thousands of clones, around 89% of them singletons. The V end lost 6 bases, the J end lost 8 bases, and 8 bases lay between the germline ends. Germline values: CDR1 SGHNT, CDR2 YENEEA. The CDR3 is made up of 11 amino acids. Participant reports of clinical history set cohort assignment. The chain couples TRBV11-3 to TRBJ2-1; D perhaps matches TRBD1 (5 bases). Sequencing input: PBMCs or T cells enriched from blood (not recorded which). This clonotype was sampled from a man aged 18 to 35 who had recovered from COVID-19. The CDR3 loop reads CASSKGDEQFF. As DNA, the CDR3 is TGTGCCAGCAGTAAAGGGGATGAGCAGTTCTTC.